The 12 T cell receptor beta chains in this list originate from one sample, sequenced in a study of T cells in tuberculosis. TCRdb keeps only in-frame clones here, not all; method: immunoSEQ multiplex PCR. The sample holds some 23,000 clones, around nine tenths seen once. Material: PBMCs. The receptors come from a donor aged 10-29 years with latent tuberculosis or without tuberculosis infection. Some clones in this sample may be carry-over from other donors' samples.

This clone was seen a handful of times. The V call is TRBV19, the J call TRBJ1-5, with D possibly being TRBD1 (5 bases). The CDR3 runs to 14 residues. The germline V gene encodes CDR1 LNHDA and CDR2 SQIVND (reference sequence). V was shortened by 5 bases and J by 9 bases, with 17 bases between the two germline ends. CDR3 nucleotides: TGTGCCAGTAGTGAGGTCCGGGGGGAAGGGCCCCAGCATTTT. Residues: CASSEVRGEGPQHF.

This clone was picked up a small number of times. The chain joins TRBV27 to TRBJ2-7, with 9 bases aligning to TRBD2. The CDR3 is made up of 15 amino acids. The V segment lost 5 bases and the J segment 3 bases; nucleotides outside the gene matches: 8. The germline CDR1 and CDR2 sequences are MNHEY and SMNVEV (reference sequence). For the CDR3, the DNA is TGTGCCAGCAGTCCCATCAGCGGGAGGTACTACGAGCAGTACTTC. This codes for CASSPISGRYYEQYF.

The V gene is TRBV19, the J gene TRBJ2-7, with 7 bases that match TRBD1. The V and J ends lost 8 bases and 4 bases, in that order; junction bases with no gene match: 17. Germline V CDR1 and CDR2: LNHDA, SQIVND (reference sequence). This CDR3 is built from 16 residues. This CDR3 reads CASSELSPGGIYEQYF. The CDR3 DNA is TGTGCCAGTTCAGAACTCTCCCCAGGGGGTATATACGAGCAGTACTTC.

This chain links TRBV5-1 with TRBJ2-1; 11 bases are a match to TRBD2. The CDR3 has 15 amino acids. After removal of 0 bases from V and 6 bases from J, the junction contained 2 bases not matched to a gene. CDR1 and CDR2 (germline): SGHRS, YFSETQ. The CDR3 protein is CASSLELAGGNEQFF. The CDR3 DNA reads TGCGCCAGCAGCTTGGAGCTAGCGGGAGGCAATGAGCAGTTCTTC.

Here the CDR3 reads CASSQVTGGEAFF. CDR3 DNA: TGTGCCAGCAGCCAGGTGACAGGGGGCGAAGCTTTCTTT. The rearrangement links TRBV7-9 to TRBJ1-1; 10 bases agree with TRBD1. CDR1 and CDR2 from the germline V gene are SEHNR and FQNEAQ (reference sequence). V lost 5 bases, J lost 8 bases, and 5 bases stayed unmatched. The CDR3 has 13 amino acids.

A few counts support this clone. CDR3 region: CASSRTSGKYSYEQYF. The CDR3 DNA is TGTGCCAGCAGTCGGACTAGCGGGAAGTACTCCTACGAGCAGTACTTC. The rearrangement joins TRBV7-9 to TRBJ2-7; TRBD2 matches at 12 bases. There are 16 residues in the CDR3. Trimming removed 6 bases from V and 0 bases from J; junction bases left unmatched: 6. From germline, CDR1 is SEHNR and CDR2 FQNEAQ (reference sequence).

J is TRBJ2-7 and V is TRBV5-1; the D gene is possibly TRBD1 (5 bases). Trimming left V 0 bases short and J 2 bases short, with 12 bases between. Germline assignment: CDR1 SGHRS and CDR2 YFSETQ. The CDR3 contains 15 residues. CDR3 protein: CASSLGRVLPYEQYF. CDR3 DNA: TGCGCCAGCAGCTTGGGCAGGGTGCTCCCCTACGAGCAGTACTTC.

The chain joins TRBV7-9 to TRBJ2-2; D is unclear. Trimming pared 5 bases from V and 0 bases from J, leaving 7 bases between. CDR3 size: 14 residues. Germline V gene data show CDR1 as SEHNR and CDR2 as FQNEAQ (reference sequence). The CDR3 DNA sequence: TGTGCCAGCAGCCCACTTTCGAACACCGGGGAGCTGTTTTTT. This gives the protein CASSPLSNTGELFF.

The CDR3 DNA is TGTGCCAGTAGTATAAGGATCCGGGCTAGCTATAACACCGGGGAGCTGTTTTTT. This encodes CASSIRIRASYNTGELFF. The chain recombines TRBV19 with TRBJ2-2; D is possibly TRBD2 (5 bases). Per germline, CDR1 LNHDA and CDR2 SQIVND (reference sequence). V gave up 2 bases and J gave up 2 bases, with 18 bases separating them. This CDR3 comprises 18 residues. Full variable domain (outside the CDR3, taken from reference TRBV19 and TRBJ2-2): DGGITQSPKYLFRKEGQNVTLSCEQNLNHDAMYWYRQDPGQGLRLIYYSQIVNDFQKGDIAEGYSVSREKKESFPLTVTSAQKNPTAFYLCASSIRIRASYNTGELFFGEGSRLTVL.

The J gene is TRBJ2-1, the V gene TRBV5-1; unclear D gene. Germline V lookup: CDR1 SGHRS, CDR2 YFSETQ. There are 12 residues in the CDR3. V lost 4 bases to trimming and J lost 7 bases, with 9 bases between them. The CDR3 loop reads CASSPVENEQFF. The CDR3 DNA reads as TGCGCCAGCAGCCCGGTTGAGAATGAGCAGTTCTTC.

The V call is TRBV29-1, the J call TRBJ1-1; maybe TRBD1 (6 bases). V was pared by 4 bases and J by 5 bases, with 17 bases between. CDR3 length: 14 amino acids. Germline V gives CDR1 SQVTM, CDR2 ANQGSEA. CDR3 sequence: CSVAYYRVGTEAFF. CDR3 nucleotide sequence: TGCAGCGTTGCTTATTACAGGGTGGGAACTGAAGCTTTCTTT.

The V gene is TRBV7-6, the J gene TRBJ2-4; D possibly corresponds to TRBD1 (6 bases). With 0 bases removed from V and 2 bases from J, the gap between germline ends came to 17 bases. This CDR3 contains 18 residues. Germline V gene lookup returns CDR1 SGHVS and CDR2 FNYEAQ. CDR3 bases: TGTGCCAGCAGCTTAGCGGCTGTGGTAGGGGGATCCAAAAACATTCAGTACTTC. Translation: CASSLAAVVGGSKNIQYF.